This is a list of T cell receptor beta chains from one sample in a study of identifying expanded T cells in peripheral blood. The method was immunoSEQ multiplex PCR; TCRdb's version includes in-frame clones alone and lacks a portion of them. Found here are 55,000 to 80,000 clones, about 80% of them singletons; the top ten hold about 20%. Sequencing was done on a sample of blood. Receptors were obtained from a person between 18 and 75 years old in good health. Each CDR3 is given with its conserved first and last residue. D genes are given only for firm matches. Clone size is shown for a subset of rows, as once, few, many or a class of expanded clone.

J | size | V | D | CDR3 | DNA
TRBJ1-2 | NA | TRBV15 | TRBD1 | CATSVKMGQGGLGYTF | TGTGCCACCAGCGTCAAGATGGGACAGGGAGGTCTAGGCTACACCTTC
TRBJ2-3 | NA | TRBV29-1 | TRBD2 | CSVEFGRGRGIADTQYF | TGCAGCGTTGAGTTCGGTCGCGGGAGGGGTATAGCAGATACGCAGTATTTT
TRBJ2-7 | once | TRBV4-1 | TRBD1 | CASSQETGIAYEQYF | TGCGCCAGCAGCCAAGAGACAGGGATTGCCTACGAGCAGTACTTC
TRBJ2-5 | NA | TRBV19 | TRBD2 | CASSTRAPSGPGETQYF | TGTGCCAGTAGTACGCGGGCGCCTAGCGGTCCGGGAGAGACCCAGTACTTC
TRBJ2-3 | NA | TRBV4-2 | TRBD2 | CASSQARLAGGSTDTQYF | TGTGCCAGCAGCCAAGCCCGACTAGCGGGGGGGAGCACAGATACGCAGTATTTT
TRBJ2-5 | NA | TRBV2 | TRBD1 | CASPKDRGGRETQYF | TGTGCCAGCCCGAAGGACAGGGGGGGGCGGGAGACCCAGTACTTC
TRBJ2-7 | once | TRBV5-1 | NA | CASSPDAHSYEQYF | TGCGCCAGCAGCCCGGACGCGCACTCCTACGAGCAGTACTTC
TRBJ2-1 | few | TRBV6-6 | TRBD2 | CASSHTSGREDEQFF | TGTGCCAGCAGCCATACTAGCGGGAGGGAGGATGAGCAGTTCTTC
TRBJ2-3 | NA | TRBV6-6 | NA | CASSLRQSTDTQYF | TGTGCCAGCAGTTTGAGGCAGAGCACAGATACGCAGTATTTT
TRBJ2-3 | NA | TRBV10-2 | NA | CASSVLSGTQYF | TGCGCCAGCAGCGTACTGTCTGGGACGCAGTATTTT
TRBJ1-4 | NA | TRBV5-1 | NA | CASSLASDNEKLFF | TGCGCCAGCAGCTTGGCCTCGGATAATGAAAAACTGTTTTTT
TRBJ2-1 | few | TRBV2 | TRBD2 | CASSDTLAVYEQFF | TGTGCCAGCAGCGATACGCTAGCGGTCTATGAGCAGTTCTTC
TRBJ2-1 | NA | TRBV2 | TRBD2 | CASKGTSGAVLNEQFF | TGTGCCAGCAAAGGGACTAGCGGGGCTGTATTAAATGAGCAGTTCTTC
TRBJ2-4 | once | TRBV4-3 | TRBD1 | CASSQAWGQTNIQYF | TGCGCCAGCAGCCAAGCCTGGGGACAGACGAACATTCAGTACTTC
TRBJ1-6 | NA | TRBV6-6 | NA | CASSYGGKGDNSPLHF | TGTGCCAGCAGTTATGGGGGGAAAGGGGATAATTCACCCCTCCACTTT
TRBJ2-2 | NA | TRBV13 | TRBD2 | CASSPASGGTGELFF | TGTGCCAGCAGCCCAGCTAGCGGGGGCACCGGGGAGCTGTTTTTT
TRBJ2-7 | NA | TRBV19 | TRBD1 | CASGNSGTGGHEQYF | TGTGCCAGTGGCAATTCCGGGACAGGGGGCCACGAGCAGTACTTC
TRBJ2-3 | once | TRBV10-2 | NA | CASSETADTQYF | TGCGCCAGTTCGGAAACAGCAGATACGCAGTATTTT
TRBJ2-7 | NA | TRBV6-4 | TRBD1 | CASTNDRDSYEQYF | TGTGCCAGCACCAACGACAGGGACTCCTACGAGCAGTACTTC
TRBJ1-1 | NA | TRBV29-1 | NA | CSVEYLVEAFF | TGCAGCGTTGAATACCTAGTTGAAGCTTTCTTT
TRBJ1-5 | NA | TRBV5-1 | NA | CVGRGSYLASCQPQHF | TGCGTGGGGAGGGGATCCTATCTTGCTTCTTGTCAGCCCCAGCATTTT
TRBJ1-6 | medium-sized | TRBV19 | NA | CASSIPGASPLHF | TGTGCCAGTAGTATCCCAGGGGCCTCACCCCTCCACTTT